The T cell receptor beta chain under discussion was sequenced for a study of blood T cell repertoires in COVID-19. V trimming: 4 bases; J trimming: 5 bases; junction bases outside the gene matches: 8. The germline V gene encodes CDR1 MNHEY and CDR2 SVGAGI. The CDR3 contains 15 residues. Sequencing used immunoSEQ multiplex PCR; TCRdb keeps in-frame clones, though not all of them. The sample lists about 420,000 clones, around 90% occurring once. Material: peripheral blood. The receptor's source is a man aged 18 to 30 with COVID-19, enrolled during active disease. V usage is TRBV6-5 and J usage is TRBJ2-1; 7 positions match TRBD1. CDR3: CASSSLHRGNNEQFF. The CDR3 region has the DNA TGTGCCAGCAGTTCCCTACACAGGGGAAACAATGAGCAGTTCTTC.